The 7 T cell receptor beta chains below come from one sample, sequenced in a study of T cell responses to AZD1222 COVID-19 vaccine (dated by TCRdb to about 2021). To prepare the library, the immunoSEQ multiplex PCR assay was applied. In its TCRdb copy, this immuneACCESS table keeps in-frame sequences only and misses some clones. Where compared with another copy, unresolved V genes explain less than half of these, and the others have no known cause. The sample table shows some 120,000 clones, and roughly 90% are seen once. Of the sample, 4% to 5% is held by the ten largest clones. This specimen's time point label, interpreted: baseline before first vaccination. The sample consisted of peripheral blood, taken on day 0 of AZD1222 vaccination. These receptors were taken from an adult in good health.

This chain uses TRBV5-1 with TRBJ1-4; 8 bases are shared with TRBD1. V shed 4 bases, J shed 4 bases, and the junction held 6 bases outside the gene matches. Germline V gene lookup returns CDR1 SGHRS and CDR2 YFSETQ. The CDR3 contains 15 residues. The CDR3 DNA follows: TGCGCCAGCAGCATGGGACAGGCTGATAATGAAAAACTGTTTTTT. As protein: CASSMGQADNEKLFF.

The rearrangement links TRBV7-9 to TRBJ2-1; D remains unclear. V was shortened by 4 bases and J by 0 bases, with 10 bases between the two germline ends. Germline CDR1 reads SEHNR; CDR2 reads FQNEAQ (reference sequence). CDR3 length equals 15 residues. The CDR3 DNA sequence: TGTGCCAGCAGCTCTAACACAGACTCCTACAATGAGCAGTTCTTC. Translation gives CASSSNTDSYNEQFF.

This clone appeared a single time. This rearrangement joins TRBV30 to TRBJ2-1, with TRBD2 matching over 7 bases. The CDR3 is made up of 13 amino acids. The germline V gene encodes CDR1 GTSNPN and CDR2 SVGIG (reference sequence). CDR3 amino acids: CSSAWGRGDEQFF. The CDR3 DNA is TGTTCTAGCGCCTGGGGCCGGGGGGATGAGCAGTTCTTC.

V usage is TRBV10-3 and J usage is TRBJ1-5; no clear D. The V gene's germline CDR1 is ENHRY and CDR2 SYGVKD. The CDR3 is 12 amino acids. The V end lost 3 bases, the J end lost 6 bases, and 6 bases lay between the germline ends. As DNA, the CDR3 is TGTGCCATCAGTGATGGCGGTCAGCCCCAGCATTTT. As protein: CAISDGGQPQHF.

The rearrangement links TRBV18 to TRBJ2-7; D gene unclear. CDR3 length: 15 amino acids. The V end lost 3 bases, the J end lost 6 bases, and 18 bases lay between the germline ends. The germline CDR1 and CDR2 sequences are KGHSH and LQKENI. CDR3 DNA: TGTGCCAGCTCACCGTTCGGGCCATCCCCCTCCGAGCAGTACTTC. This gives the protein CASSPFGPSPSEQYF.

The DNA for the CDR3 is TGCGCCAGCAGCAAAACAGACTCTGGAAACACCATATATTTT. Protein product: CASSKTDSGNTIYF. The V gene is TRBV5-1, the J gene TRBJ1-3; D is undetermined. Deletions cut 4 bases from V and 0 bases from J, with 8 bases between. Germline V gene sequence: CDR1 SGHRS, CDR2 YFSETQ. This CDR3 contains 14 residues.

This chain links TRBV28 with TRBJ2-1; TRBD1 or TRBD2 may be the D gene (5 bases each). The CDR3 extends over 13 amino acids. From germline, CDR1 is MDHEN and CDR2 SYDVKM. With 5 bases removed from V and 6 bases from J, the gap between germline ends came to 11 bases. For the CDR3, the DNA is TGTGCCAGCAGTCCCGGGACGGGCAATGAGCAGTTCTTC. Translating gives CASSPGTGNEQFF.